Below, 25 T cell receptor beta chains from the same sample are listed, as sequenced in a study of long-term antiretroviral therapy in people with HIV (dated by TCRdb to the early 2020s). The immunoSEQ hsTCRB v3.0 assay was used at survey level resolution to sequence the TRB variable region. TCRdb re-hosts the immuneACCESS table, in-frame sequences only. Its copies lack some clones; in the studies checked, an unresolved V gene accounts for under half of them, and the cause for the rest is not known. Recorded for this sample are tens of thousands of clones; almost 95% of them occurred a single time. 2.5% to 3% of the sample is held by the ten biggest clonotypes. This sample comprised unsorted PBMCs, obtained around 7.4 years after starting antiretroviral therapy. The source of these receptors is a man between 45 and 60 years old with HIV.

This clone has just one count. The genes are TRBV9 and TRBJ2-1; the D is unclear. Germline values: CDR1 SGDLS, CDR2 YYNGEE. Trimming left V 2 bases short and J 0 bases short, with 9 bases between. The CDR3 is 15 residues long. The CDR3 DNA reads as TGTGCCAGCAGCGTTACGGGCGACTCCTACAATGAGCAGTTCTTC. Its protein product is CASSVTGDSYNEQFF.

The V gene is TRBV15, the J gene TRBJ2-2, with a possible D match to TRBD1 (5 bases). V was trimmed by 7 bases and J by 2 bases, leaving 11 bases between them. This CDR3 has 14 amino acids. Germline V gene data show CDR1 as LNHNV and CDR2 as YYDKDF (reference sequence). The DNA of the CDR3 is TGTGCCACCACCCCCCAGGGAAACACCGGGGAGCTGTTTTTT. It is translated as CATTPQGNTGELFF.

This clone was counted a single time. This chain connects TRBV6-1 to TRBJ2-7; TRBD1 matches 9 bases. The CDR3 consists of 16 residues. CDR1 is MNHNS, CDR2 SASEGT, per germline. V lost 2 bases, J lost 4 bases, and 9 bases stayed unmatched. The CDR3 spells CASSESSRTGVYEQYF. The CDR3 DNA is TGTGCCAGCAGTGAAAGTTCGAGGACAGGGGTTTACGAGCAGTACTTC.

The chain carries TRBV11-2 and TRBJ2-7; 12 positions agree with TRBD2. CDR1 and CDR2 from the germline V gene are SGHAT and FQNNGV. J lost 5 bases, V lost 1 base, and 6 bases had no gene match. CDR3 length equals 16 residues. The CDR3 bases are TGTGCCAGCAGCTTAGGATGGACTAGCGGGGATAACGAGCAGTACTTC. Protein sequence: CASSLGWTSGDNEQYF.

V usage is TRBV15 and J usage is TRBJ2-7; D is perhaps TRBD2 (6 bases). Germline V gene lookup returns CDR1 LNHNV and CDR2 YYDKDF (reference sequence). This CDR3 contains 18 residues. V gave up 0 bases and J gave up 3 bases, with 21 bases separating them. The CDR3 reads CATSRDGIGSQGGYEQYF. The CDR3 DNA reads as TGTGCCACCAGCAGAGATGGGATCGGGAGCCAGGGTGGCTACGAGCAGTACTTC.

The V gene is TRBV29-1, the J gene TRBJ2-7; possibly TRBD1 for D (6 bases). Trimming stripped 4 bases from V and 4 bases from J, with 14 bases between. This CDR3 comprises 13 residues. CDR1 is SQVTM and CDR2 is ANQGSEA in the germline V gene. This CDR3 is CSVVNRDYYEQYF. CDR3 in DNA: TGCAGCGTTGTAAACAGGGATTATTACGAGCAGTACTTC.

The J gene is TRBJ2-2, the V gene TRBV5-1, with D hard to call. CDR3 length: 14 residues. The V gene's germline CDR1 is SGHRS and CDR2 YFSETQ. Trimming removed 2 bases from V and 2 bases from J, with 7 bases in between. The DNA for the CDR3 is TGCGCCAGCAGCTTTTTATACAACACCGGGGAGCTGTTTTTT. It yields the protein CASSFLYNTGELFF.

The rearrangement joins TRBV9 to TRBJ2-1, with 11 nucleotides matching TRBD2. V dropped 3 bases and J dropped 7; count of bases not matched to a gene: 6. This CDR3 comprises 15 residues. Germline V gene data show CDR1 as SGDLS and CDR2 as YYNGEE. The CDR3 DNA reads as TGTGCCAGCAGCGCACGGACTAGCGGGCAAAATGAGCAGTTCTTC. Protein sequence: CASSARTSGQNEQFF. Filled out from reference TRBV9 and TRBJ2-1, the complete variable domain reads DSGVTQTPKHLITATGQRVTLRCSPRSGDLSVYWYQQSLDQGLQFLIQYYNGEERAKGNILERFSAQQFPDLHSELNLSSLELGDSALYFCASSARTSGQNEQFFGPGTRLTVL.

This chain connects TRBV6-1 to TRBJ1-1; no firm D call. V lost 0 bases to trimming and J lost 7 bases, with 6 bases between them. The CDR3 totals 12 residues. The germline V gene encodes CDR1 MNHNS and CDR2 SASEGT. The CDR3 coding sequence is TGTGCCAGCAGTGAAGCGGGCGGTGAAGCTTTCTTT. This encodes CASSEAGGEAFF.

This chain joins TRBV5-1 and TRBJ2-7, with D perhaps assigned TRBD1 or TRBD2 (5 bases each). The CDR3 is made up of 15 amino acids. Between the trimmed V and J ends, which lost 0 bases and 2 bases, there was a span of 12 bases. Germline loops: CDR1 SGHRS, CDR2 YFSETQ. CDR3 sequence reads: CASSLGGQGAYEQYF. The CDR3 nucleotides read TGCGCCAGCAGCTTGGGGGGCCAGGGAGCCTACGAGCAGTACTTC.

The chain carries TRBV11-3 and TRBJ2-1, with 8 bases that match TRBD1. The CDR3 totals 14 residues. Germline loops: CDR1 SGHNT, CDR2 YENEEA. The ends lost 5 bases at V and 8 bases at J; junction bases unmatched: 8. This CDR3 reads CASSTRQGWDEQFF. DNA of the CDR3: TGTGCCAGCAGCACCAGACAGGGGTGGGATGAGCAGTTCTTC.

The chain combines TRBV6-6 with TRBJ1-1; D is possibly TRBD1 (6 bases). CDR1 is MNHNY, CDR2 SVGAGI, per germline (reference sequence). The CDR3 covers 15 residues. The V end was cut by 5 bases, the J end by 3 bases, with 16 bases between. DNA of the CDR3: TGTGCCAGCAGTCTGGACAGCCCAGAGGACACTGAAGCTTTCTTT. Translated: CASSLDSPEDTEAFF.

The table lists this clone with a few counts. The gene calls are TRBV4-2 and TRBJ1-1; 8 bases line up with TRBD1. Germline CDR1 reads LGHNA; CDR2 reads YNFKEQ. After removal of 1 base from V and 4 bases from J, the junction contained 5 bases not matched to a gene. The CDR3 runs 15 residues. For the CDR3, the DNA is TGTGCCAGCAGCCAAGGGACAGGGTCGGTCACTGAAGCTTTCTTT. It is translated as CASSQGTGSVTEAFF.

The V call is TRBV13, the J call TRBJ2-2; D remains ambiguous. This CDR3 has 12 residues. Germline lookup yields CDR1 PRHDT and CDR2 FYEKMQ (reference sequence). V gave up 5 bases and J gave up 7 bases, with 8 bases separating them. CDR3 DNA: TGTGCCAGCAGCCTTTGGAACGGGGAGCTGTTTTTT. Its protein product is CASSLWNGELFF.

This clone has just one count. The gene calls are TRBV7-6 and TRBJ1-5; D not resolved. The germline V and J ends were trimmed by 5 bases and 3 bases, with 11 bases remaining between them. The CDR3 totals 14 residues. Germline lookup yields CDR1 SGHVS and CDR2 FNYEAQ. CDR3 in DNA: TGTGCCAGCAGCGACGACCCTCTCAATCAGCCCCAGCATTTT. Protein sequence: CASSDDPLNQPQHF.

The chain carries TRBV2 and TRBJ2-7; 9 positions match TRBD1. V gave up 5 bases and J gave up 5 bases; unmatched junction bases: 10. This CDR3 is built from 15 residues. The germline CDR1 and CDR2 sequences are SNHLY and FYNNEI. The CDR3 nucleotides read TGTGCCAGCAGTTTTGGGGGACAGGGTGGCCACGAGCAGTACTTC. It yields the protein CASSFGGQGGHEQYF.

This chain joins TRBV5-6 and TRBJ2-7; D is perhaps TRBD1 (7 bases). The CDR3 totals 14 residues. V was trimmed by 1 base and J by 5 bases, leaving 13 bases between them. The germline gives CDR1 SGHDT, CDR2 YYEEEE. CDR3 residues: CASSLRRGLNEQYF. CDR3 nucleotide sequence: TGTGCCAGCAGCTTGAGGAGGGGGCTGAACGAGCAGTACTTC. Variable domain in full (rest from reference TRBV5-6 and TRBJ2-7): DAGVTQSPTHLIKTRGQQVTLRCSPKSGHDTVSWYQQALGQGPQFIFQYYEEEERQRGNFPDRFSGHQFPNYSSELNVNALLLGDSALYLCASSLRRGLNEQYFGPGTRLTVT.

The V and J genes are TRBV11-2 and TRBJ2-7; D is possibly TRBD1 (6 bases). V was cut by 5 bases and J by 0 bases, with 11 bases left in between. The CDR3 sequence is 14 residues long. The germline V gene has CDR1 SGHAT and CDR2 FQNNGV. In nucleotides, the CDR3 is TGTGCCAGCAGCCGTGCGGACAGCTCCTACGAGCAGTACTTC. This translates into CASSRADSSYEQYF.

This sequence joins TRBV7-3 and TRBJ2-3, with TRBD2 identical over 9 bases. V shed 1 base and J 3 bases; nucleotides not matched to a gene: 11. CDR3 length: 18 residues. Per the germline V gene, CDR1 is SGHTA and CDR2 is FQGTGA. CDR3 region: CASSLSPPGTSWTDTQYF. In DNA form, the CDR3 reads TGTGCCAGCAGCTTAAGCCCCCCCGGGACTAGCTGGACAGATACGCAGTATTTT.

The chain couples TRBV5-4 to TRBJ2-3; no firm D call. The CDR3 consists of 13 residues. Trimming removed 4 bases at V and 0 bases at J, with 6 bases between. CDR1 SGHNT and CDR2 YYREEE come from the germline V gene (reference sequence). CDR3 sequence: CASSQTSTDTQYF. The CDR3 DNA sequence: TGTGCCAGCAGCCAAACTAGCACAGATACGCAGTATTTT.

The chain is built from TRBV4-1 and TRBJ1-1; D is perhaps TRBD1 (6 bases). This CDR3 spans 14 amino acids. Trimming shortened V by 6 bases and J by 6 bases, and 17 bases separated the two germline ends. Per the germline V gene, CDR1 is MGHRA and CDR2 is YSYEKL. In DNA, the CDR3 is TGCGCCAGCAGACTCGACTCTCCAGGGGCTGAAGCTTTCTTT. Protein product: CASRLDSPGAEAFF.

CDR3 sequence: CASSHSGTGKGGQYF. CDR3 DNA: TGTGCCAGCAGTCACAGCGGGACAGGGAAGGGGGGGCAGTACTTC. The rearrangement links TRBV27 to TRBJ2-7, with 9 bases lining up with TRBD1. Germline V gene data show CDR1 as MNHEY and CDR2 as SMNVEV (reference sequence). The ends lost 5 bases at V and 9 bases at J; junction bases unmatched: 14. There are 15 residues in the CDR3.

The chain carries TRBV5-1 and TRBJ2-7; a possible D gene is TRBD2 (5 bases). The CDR3 covers 16 residues. V lost 3 bases and J 1 base, leaving 17 bases between the germline ends. The germline V gene encodes CDR1 SGHRS and CDR2 YFSETQ. The CDR3 DNA reads as TGCGCCAGCAGCTCGGGATCCTACGGGGTTTCCTACGAGCAGTACTTC. Translated: CASSSGSYGVSYEQYF. The complete variable domain, with remaining parts taken from reference TRBV5-1 and TRBJ2-7, reads KAGVTQTPRYLIKTRGQQVTLSCSPISGHRSVSWYQQTPGQGLQFLFEYFSETQRNKGNFPGRFSGRQFSNSRSEMNVSTLELGDSALYLCASSSGSYGVSYEQYFGPGTRLTVT.

The rearrangement links TRBV6-6 to TRBJ1-2, with 10 bases aligning to TRBD1. Losses at the gene ends were 6 bases for V and 6 bases for J; bases not matched to a gene: 10. The CDR3 is made up of 15 amino acids. Germline assignment: CDR1 MNHNY and CDR2 SVGAGI (reference sequence). CDR3 sequence reads: CASRSLGTGEHGYTF. In DNA form, the CDR3 reads TGTGCCAGCAGAAGCCTCGGGACAGGGGAGCATGGCTACACCTTC.

The chain couples TRBV4-2 to TRBJ2-6; possible D gene TRBD1, 6 bases. Germline CDR1 is LGHNA and CDR2 is YNFKEQ. V lost 4 bases and J lost 5, with 12 bases in between. This CDR3 is 15 amino acids long. The CDR3 sequence is CASSPPGERANVLTF. The CDR3, as DNA: TGTGCCAGCAGCCCCCCAGGGGAACGGGCCAACGTCCTGACTTTC.